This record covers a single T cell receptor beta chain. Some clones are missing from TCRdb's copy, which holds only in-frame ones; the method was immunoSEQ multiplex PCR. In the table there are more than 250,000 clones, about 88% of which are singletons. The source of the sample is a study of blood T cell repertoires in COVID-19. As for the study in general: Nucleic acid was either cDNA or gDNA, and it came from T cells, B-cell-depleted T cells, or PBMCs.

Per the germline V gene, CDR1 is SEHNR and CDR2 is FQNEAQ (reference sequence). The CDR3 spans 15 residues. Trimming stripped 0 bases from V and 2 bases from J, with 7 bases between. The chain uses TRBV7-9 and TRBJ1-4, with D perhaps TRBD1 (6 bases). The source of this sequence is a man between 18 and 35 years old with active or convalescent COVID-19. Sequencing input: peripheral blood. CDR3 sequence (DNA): TGTGCCAGCAGCTTAGCGCAGGGGACTAATGAAAAACTGTTTTTT. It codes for CASSLAQGTNEKLFF.